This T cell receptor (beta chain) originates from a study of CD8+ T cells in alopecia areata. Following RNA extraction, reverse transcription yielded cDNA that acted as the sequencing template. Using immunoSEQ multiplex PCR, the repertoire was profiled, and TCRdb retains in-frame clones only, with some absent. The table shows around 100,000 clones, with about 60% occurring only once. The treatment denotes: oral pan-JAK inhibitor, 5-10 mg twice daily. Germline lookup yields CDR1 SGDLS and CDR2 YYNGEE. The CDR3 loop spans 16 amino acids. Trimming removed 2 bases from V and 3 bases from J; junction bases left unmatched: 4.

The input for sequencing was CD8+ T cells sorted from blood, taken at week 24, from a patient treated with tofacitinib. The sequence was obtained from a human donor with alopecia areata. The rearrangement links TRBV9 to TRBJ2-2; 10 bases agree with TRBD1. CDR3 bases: TGTGCCAGCAGCGTGGCGGGACAGGGGTACACCGGGGAGCTGTTTTTT. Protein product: CASSVAGQGYTGELFF.